This T cell receptor beta chain derives from a study of blood T cell repertoires in COVID-19. Original processing methods: Amplified reference gene primers provided the basis for estimating nucleated cell counts. Clones were read by immunoSEQ multiplex PCR, and TCRdb kept only the in-frame ones, dropping some. Clonal size and the V and J genes are those of that table, whereas D and trimming came from the DNA. The table has tens of thousands of clones, about 65% seen once. The CDR3 contains 14 residues. V was trimmed by 1 base and J by 2 bases, leaving 8 bases between them. The germline V gene encodes CDR1 SGHNT and CDR2 YENEEA.

The chain combines TRBV11-3 with TRBJ2-5; D is unresolved. This TCR was sampled from a human donor in a cohort sampled during active COVID-19. Material for sequencing was peripheral blood. This CDR3 is CASSLGSVQETQYF. The CDR3 DNA reads TGTGCCAGCAGCTTAGGATCAGTTCAAGAGACCCAGTACTTC.